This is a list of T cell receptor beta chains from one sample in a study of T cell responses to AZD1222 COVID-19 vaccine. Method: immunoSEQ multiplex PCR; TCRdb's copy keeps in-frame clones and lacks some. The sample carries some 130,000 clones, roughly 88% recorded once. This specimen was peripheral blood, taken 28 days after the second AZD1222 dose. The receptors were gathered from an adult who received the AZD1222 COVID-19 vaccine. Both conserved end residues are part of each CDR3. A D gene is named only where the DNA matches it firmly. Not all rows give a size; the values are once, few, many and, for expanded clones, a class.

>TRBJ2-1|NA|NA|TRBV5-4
CASSPNAADSYNEQFF
TGTGCCAGCAGCCCTAATGCAGCCGATTCCTACAATGAGCAGTTCTTC
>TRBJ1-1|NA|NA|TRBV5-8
CASSFQGRELNTEAFF
TGTGCCAGCAGCTTTCAGGGAAGGGAACTGAACACTGAAGCTTTCTTT
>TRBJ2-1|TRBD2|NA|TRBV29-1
CSFGLAGSNEQFF
TGCAGCTTTGGACTAGCGGGAAGCAATGAGCAGTTCTTC
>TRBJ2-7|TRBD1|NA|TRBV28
CASSLPQGAYEQYF
TGTGCCAGCAGTTTGCCACAGGGGGCCTACGAGCAGTACTTC
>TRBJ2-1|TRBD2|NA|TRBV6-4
CASSTAGTSDYNEQFF
TGTGCCAGCAGTACCGCCGGGACTAGCGACTACAATGAGCAGTTCTTC
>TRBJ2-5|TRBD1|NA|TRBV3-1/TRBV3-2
CASSRDPGTEETQYF
TGTGCCAGCAGTCGCGACCCCGGGACAGAAGAGACCCAGTACTTC
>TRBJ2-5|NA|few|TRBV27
CASSLEGETQYF
TGTGCCAGCAGTTTAGAGGGGGAGACCCAGTACTTC
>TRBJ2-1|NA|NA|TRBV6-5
CASKAVGGQFF
TGTGCCAGCAAGGCAGTGGGAGGGCAGTTCTTC
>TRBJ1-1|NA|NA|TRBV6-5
CASSYSSNTEAFF
TGTGCCAGCAGTTACTCCTCGAACACTGAAGCTTTCTTT
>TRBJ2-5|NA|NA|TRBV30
CAWSVLGETQYF
TGTGCCTGGAGTGTATTAGGGGAGACCCAGTACTTC
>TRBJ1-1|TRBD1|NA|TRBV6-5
CASSVLQGTAEAFF
TGTGCCAGCAGCGTTCTACAGGGGACTGCTGAAGCTTTCTTT
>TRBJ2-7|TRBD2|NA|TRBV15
CATSARGGSTSYEQYF
TGTGCCACCAGCGCTCGGGGCGGGAGTACTTCCTACGAGCAGTACTTC
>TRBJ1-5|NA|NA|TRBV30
CAWSPNSNQPQHF
TGTGCCTGGAGTCCAAACAGCAATCAGCCCCAGCATTTT
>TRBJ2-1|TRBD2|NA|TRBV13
CASSSGLAGNEQFF
TGTGCCAGCAGCTCCGGACTAGCGGGCAATGAGCAGTTCTTC
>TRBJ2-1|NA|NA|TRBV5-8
CASSLVGRDEQFF
TGTGCCAGCAGCTTGGTCGGGCGCGATGAGCAGTTCTTC
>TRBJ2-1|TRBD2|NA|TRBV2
CASSVLAGGHNEQFF
TGTGCCAGCAGTGTGCTAGCGGGAGGACACAATGAGCAGTTCTTC
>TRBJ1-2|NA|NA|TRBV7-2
CASSLGYGTRDYGYTF
TGTGCCAGCAGCTTAGGATACGGCACAAGGGACTATGGCTACACCTTC
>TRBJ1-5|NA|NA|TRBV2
CASSGRGNQPQHF
TGTGCCAGCAGTGGGAGGGGCAATCAGCCCCAGCATTTT
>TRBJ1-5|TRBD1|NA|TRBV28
CASSFLRDSDQPQHF
TGTGCCAGCAGTTTTCTCCGGGACAGCGATCAGCCCCAGCATTTT
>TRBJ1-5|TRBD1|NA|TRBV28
CASRPGTGGLNQPQHF
TGTGCCAGCAGGCCCGGGACAGGGGGGCTCAATCAGCCCCAGCATTTT